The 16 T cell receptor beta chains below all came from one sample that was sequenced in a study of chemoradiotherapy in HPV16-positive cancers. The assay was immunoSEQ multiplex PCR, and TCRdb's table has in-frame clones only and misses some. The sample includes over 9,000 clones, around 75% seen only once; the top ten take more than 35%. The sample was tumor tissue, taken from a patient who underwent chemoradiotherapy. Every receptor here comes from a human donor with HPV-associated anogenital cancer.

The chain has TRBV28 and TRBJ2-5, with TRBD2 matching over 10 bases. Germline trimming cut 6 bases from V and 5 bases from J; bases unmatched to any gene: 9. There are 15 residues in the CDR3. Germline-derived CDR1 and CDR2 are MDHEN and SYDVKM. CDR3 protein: CASRSAGGPGETQYF. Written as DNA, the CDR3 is TGTGCCAGCAGGTCAGCGGGGGGGCCGGGGGAGACCCAGTACTTC.

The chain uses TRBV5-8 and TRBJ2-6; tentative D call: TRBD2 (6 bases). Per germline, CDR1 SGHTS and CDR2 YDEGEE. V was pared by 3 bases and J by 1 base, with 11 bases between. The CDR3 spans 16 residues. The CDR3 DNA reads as TGTGCCAGCAGCTGGGGACTGCGGTCTGGGGCCAACGTCCTGACTTTC. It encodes CASSWGLRSGANVLTF.

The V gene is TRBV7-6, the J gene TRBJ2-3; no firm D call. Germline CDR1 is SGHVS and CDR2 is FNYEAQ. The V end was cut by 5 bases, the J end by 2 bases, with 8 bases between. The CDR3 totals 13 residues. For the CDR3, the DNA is TGTGCCAGCAGCCGGACCTACACAGATACGCAGTATTTT. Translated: CASSRTYTDTQYF.

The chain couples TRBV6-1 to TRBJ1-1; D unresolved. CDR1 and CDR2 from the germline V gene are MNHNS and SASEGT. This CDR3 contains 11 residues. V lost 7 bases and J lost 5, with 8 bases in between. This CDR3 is CASNELTEAFF. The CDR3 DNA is TGTGCCAGCAACGAGCTGACTGAAGCTTTCTTT.

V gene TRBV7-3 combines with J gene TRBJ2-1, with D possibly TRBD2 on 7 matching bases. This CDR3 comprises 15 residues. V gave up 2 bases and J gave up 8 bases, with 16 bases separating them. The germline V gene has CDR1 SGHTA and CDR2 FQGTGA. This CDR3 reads CASSLAGANRDEQFF. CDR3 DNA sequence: TGTGCCAGCAGCTTAGCGGGGGCTAACCGGGATGAGCAGTTCTTC.

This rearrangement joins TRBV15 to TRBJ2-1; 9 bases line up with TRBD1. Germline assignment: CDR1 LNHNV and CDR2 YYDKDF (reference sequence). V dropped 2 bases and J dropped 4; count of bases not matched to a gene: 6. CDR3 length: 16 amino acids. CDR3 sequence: CATSRPPGQGYNEQFF. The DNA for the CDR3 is TGTGCCACCAGCAGACCACCGGGACAGGGATACAATGAGCAGTTCTTC. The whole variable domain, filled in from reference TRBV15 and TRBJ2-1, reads DAMVIQNPRYQVTQFGKPVTLSCSQTLNHNVMYWYQQKSSQAPKLLFHYYDKDFNNEADTPDNFQSRRPNTSFCFLDIRSPGLGDTAMYLCATSRPPGQGYNEQFFGPGTRLTVL.

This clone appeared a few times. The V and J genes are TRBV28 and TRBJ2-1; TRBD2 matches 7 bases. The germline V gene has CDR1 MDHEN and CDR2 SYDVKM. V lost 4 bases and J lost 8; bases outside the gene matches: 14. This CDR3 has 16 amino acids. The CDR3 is CASSYVIWGREHEQFF. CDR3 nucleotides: TGTGCCAGCAGTTACGTGATTTGGGGGAGGGAACATGAGCAGTTCTTC. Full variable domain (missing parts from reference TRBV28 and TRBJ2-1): DVKVTQSSRYLVKRTGEKVFLECVQDMDHENMFWYRQDPGLGLRLIYFSYDVKMKEKGDIPEGYSVSREKKERFSLILESASTNQTSMYLCASSYVIWGREHEQFFGPGTRLTVL.

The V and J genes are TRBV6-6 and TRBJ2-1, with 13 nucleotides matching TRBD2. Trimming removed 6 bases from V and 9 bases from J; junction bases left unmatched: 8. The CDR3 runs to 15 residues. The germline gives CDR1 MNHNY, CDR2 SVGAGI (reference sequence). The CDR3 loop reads CASRPRTSGSGEQFF. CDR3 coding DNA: TGTGCCAGCAGGCCTCGGACTAGCGGGAGTGGTGAGCAGTTCTTC.

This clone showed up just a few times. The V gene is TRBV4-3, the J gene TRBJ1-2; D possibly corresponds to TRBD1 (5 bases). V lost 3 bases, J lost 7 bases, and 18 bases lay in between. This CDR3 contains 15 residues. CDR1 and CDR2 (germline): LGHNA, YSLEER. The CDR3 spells CASSHRGFSNGGYTF. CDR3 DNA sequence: TGCGCCAGCAGCCATAGGGGATTCTCAAATGGTGGCTACACCTTC.

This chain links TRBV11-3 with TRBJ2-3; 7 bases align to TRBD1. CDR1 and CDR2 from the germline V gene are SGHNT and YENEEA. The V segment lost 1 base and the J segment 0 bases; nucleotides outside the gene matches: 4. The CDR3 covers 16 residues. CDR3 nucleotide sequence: TGTGCCAGCAGCTTAGGAGGGGGCGGGAGCACAGATACGCAGTATTTT. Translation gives CASSLGGGGSTDTQYF.

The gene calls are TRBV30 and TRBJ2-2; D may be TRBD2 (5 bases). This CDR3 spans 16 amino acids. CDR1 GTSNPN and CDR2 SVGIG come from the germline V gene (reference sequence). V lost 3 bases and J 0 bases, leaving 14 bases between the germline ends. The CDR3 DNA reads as TGTGCCTGGAGCCCCCGGGGTGTTCCGAACACCGGGGAGCTGTTTTTT. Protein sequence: CAWSPRGVPNTGELFF.

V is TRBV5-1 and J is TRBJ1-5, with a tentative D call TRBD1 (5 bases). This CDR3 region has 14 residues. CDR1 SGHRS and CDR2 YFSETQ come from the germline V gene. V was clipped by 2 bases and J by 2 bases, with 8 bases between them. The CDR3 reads CASSLRGGNQPQHF. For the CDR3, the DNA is TGCGCCAGCAGCTTACGGGGCGGCAATCAGCCCCAGCATTTT.

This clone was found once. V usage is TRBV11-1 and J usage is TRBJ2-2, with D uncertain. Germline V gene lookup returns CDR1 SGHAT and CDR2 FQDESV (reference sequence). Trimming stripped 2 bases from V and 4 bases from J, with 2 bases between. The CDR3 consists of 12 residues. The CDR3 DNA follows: TGTGCCAGCAGCTTAAGCACCGGGGAGCTGTTTTTT. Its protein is CASSLSTGELFF.

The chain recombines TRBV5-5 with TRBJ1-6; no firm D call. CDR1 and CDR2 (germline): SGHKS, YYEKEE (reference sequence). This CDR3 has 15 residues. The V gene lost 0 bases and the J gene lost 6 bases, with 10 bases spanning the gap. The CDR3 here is CASSLGHFLNSPLHF. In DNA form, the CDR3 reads TGTGCCAGCAGCTTGGGCCACTTCCTTAATTCACCCCTCCACTTT.

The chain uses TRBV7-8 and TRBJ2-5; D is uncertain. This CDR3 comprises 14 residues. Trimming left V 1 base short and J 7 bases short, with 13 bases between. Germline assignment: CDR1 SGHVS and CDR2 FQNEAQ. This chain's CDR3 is CASSLGRTPGTQYF. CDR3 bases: TGTGCCAGCAGCTTAGGCAGGACGCCTGGGACCCAGTACTTC.

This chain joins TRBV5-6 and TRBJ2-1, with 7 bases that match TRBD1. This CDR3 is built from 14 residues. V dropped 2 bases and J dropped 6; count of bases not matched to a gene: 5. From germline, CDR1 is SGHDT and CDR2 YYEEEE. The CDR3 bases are TGTGCCAGCAGCTTCTACAGGGGAGCCAATGAGCAGTTCTTC. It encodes CASSFYRGANEQFF. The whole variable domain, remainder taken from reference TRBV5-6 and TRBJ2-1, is DAGVTQSPTHLIKTRGQQVTLRCSPKSGHDTVSWYQQALGQGPQFIFQYYEEEERQRGNFPDRFSGHQFPNYSSELNVNALLLGDSALYLCASSFYRGANEQFFGPGTRLTVL.